This section outlines one TCR beta chain sequence together with its context. The CDR3 totals 18 residues. Germline V gene sequence: CDR1 SGHAT, CDR2 FQNNGV. With V trimmed by 5 bases and J by 3 bases, 17 bases remained unmatched. This sample stems from a study of blood T cell repertoires in COVID-19. As for the study in general: Collection of acute and convalescent COVID-19 samples took place in the United States, Italy and Spain.

TCRdb's table, derived via immunoSEQ multiplex PCR, lists solely in-frame clones and lacks some. The sample shows roughly 56,000 clones, around 93% of them seen only once. This TCR came from a man aged 45 to 65 with active COVID-19. The sequenced material came from peripheral blood. The chain is built from TRBV11-2 and TRBJ1-1, with TRBD1 identical over 8 bases. CDR3 sequence: CASSPTGGNPPSYTEAFF. Written as DNA, the CDR3 is TGTGCCAGCAGCCCTACAGGGGGGAATCCCCCTTCCTACACTGAAGCTTTCTTT.